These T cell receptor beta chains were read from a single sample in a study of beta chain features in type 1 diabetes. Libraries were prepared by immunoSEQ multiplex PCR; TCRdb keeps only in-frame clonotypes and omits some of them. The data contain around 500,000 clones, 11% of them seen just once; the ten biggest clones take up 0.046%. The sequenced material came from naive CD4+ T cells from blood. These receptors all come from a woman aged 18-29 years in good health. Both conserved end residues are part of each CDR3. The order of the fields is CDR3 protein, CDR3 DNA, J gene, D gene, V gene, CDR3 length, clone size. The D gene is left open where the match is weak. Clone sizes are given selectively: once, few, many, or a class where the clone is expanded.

cdr3_aa: CASSELVGTTQYF
cdr3_nt: TGTGCCAGCAGTGAACTTGTTGGGACCACTCAGTACTTC
j_call: TRBJ2-4
d_call: .
v_call: TRBV2
cdr3_length: 13
clone_size: .

cdr3_aa: CAIRGDTTFRDEQFF
cdr3_nt: TGTGCCATCAGAGGAGACACTACCTTCCGCGATGAGCAGTTCTTC
j_call: TRBJ2-1
d_call: .
v_call: TRBV10-3
cdr3_length: 15
clone_size: .

cdr3_aa: CASRLNEQFF
cdr3_nt: TGTGCCAGCAGATTGAATGAGCAGTTCTTC
j_call: TRBJ2-1
d_call: .
v_call: TRBV9
cdr3_length: 10
clone_size: few

cdr3_aa: CASSRSRDTLGQYF
cdr3_nt: TGTGCCAGCAGCAGATCCAGGGACACCCTCGGGCAGTACTTC
j_call: TRBJ2-7
d_call: .
v_call: TRBV9
cdr3_length: 14
clone_size: few

cdr3_aa: CASSQGVSIAKNIQYF
cdr3_nt: TGCGCCAGCAGCCAAGGAGTCAGCATAGCCAAAAACATTCAGTACTTC
j_call: TRBJ2-4
d_call: .
v_call: TRBV4-3
cdr3_length: 16
clone_size: .

cdr3_aa: CASSRTGSSTDTQYF
cdr3_nt: TGTGCCAGCAGTCGGACTGGCTCTAGCACAGATACGCAGTATTTT
j_call: TRBJ2-3
d_call: .
v_call: TRBV6-5
cdr3_length: 15
clone_size: few

cdr3_aa: CASSLVLWNTEAFF
cdr3_nt: TGTGCCAGCAGCTTAGTATTATGGAACACTGAAGCTTTCTTT
j_call: TRBJ1-1
d_call: .
v_call: TRBV7-9
cdr3_length: 14
clone_size: .

cdr3_aa: CASSRGRDTVNSPLHF
cdr3_nt: TGTGCCAGCAGTCGCGGACGGGATACAGTTAATTCACCCCTCCACTTT
j_call: TRBJ1-6
d_call: .
v_call: TRBV2
cdr3_length: 16
clone_size: .

cdr3_aa: CASRRKASNTIYF
cdr3_nt: TGTGCCAGCAGAAGAAAAGCCTCGAACACCATATATTTT
j_call: TRBJ1-3
d_call: .
v_call: TRBV7-3
cdr3_length: 13
clone_size: .

cdr3_aa: CAISASLQGVGDEQFF
cdr3_nt: TGTGCCATCAGTGCGTCCCTCCAAGGGGTGGGAGATGAGCAGTTCTTC
j_call: TRBJ2-1
d_call: .
v_call: TRBV10-3
cdr3_length: 16
clone_size: .

cdr3_aa: CASRDGRPLETQYF
cdr3_nt: TGTGCCAGCAGAGACGGGAGGCCCCTAGAGACCCAGTACTTC
j_call: TRBJ2-5
d_call: TRBD2
v_call: TRBV7-2
cdr3_length: 14
clone_size: few

cdr3_aa: CASKGSSGANVLTF
cdr3_nt: TGTGCCAGCAAAGGGAGCTCTGGGGCCAACGTCCTGACTTTC
j_call: TRBJ2-6
d_call: .
v_call: TRBV2
cdr3_length: 14
clone_size: few

cdr3_aa: CAIRTTMNTEAFF
cdr3_nt: TGTGCCATCCGAACAACCATGAACACTGAAGCTTTCTTT
j_call: TRBJ1-1
d_call: .
v_call: TRBV13
cdr3_length: 13
clone_size: few

cdr3_aa: CASSYSRDAKNIQYF
cdr3_nt: TGTGCCAGCAGTTACTCGAGGGACGCCAAAAACATTCAGTACTTC
j_call: TRBJ2-4
d_call: .
v_call: TRBV6-6
cdr3_length: 15
clone_size: .

cdr3_aa: CSVARQTGGAQFF
cdr3_nt: TGCAGCGTTGCCCGGCAGACAGGGGGTGCCCAGTTCTTC
j_call: TRBJ2-1
d_call: TRBD1
v_call: TRBV29-1
cdr3_length: 13
clone_size: .

cdr3_aa: CASSWGQVNSPLHF
cdr3_nt: TGTGCCAGCAGCTGGGGACAGGTTAATTCACCCCTCCACTTT
j_call: TRBJ1-6
d_call: TRBD1
v_call: TRBV5-6
cdr3_length: 14
clone_size: .

cdr3_aa: CASSYRGSYNEQFF
cdr3_nt: TGTGCCAGCAGTTACCGGGGCTCCTACAATGAGCAGTTCTTC
j_call: TRBJ2-1
d_call: .
v_call: TRBV6-5
cdr3_length: 14
clone_size: few

cdr3_aa: CASSTGTEHYEQYF
cdr3_nt: TGTGCCAGCAGTACCGGGACAGAACATTACGAGCAGTACTTC
j_call: TRBJ2-7
d_call: TRBD1
v_call: TRBV2
cdr3_length: 14
clone_size: few